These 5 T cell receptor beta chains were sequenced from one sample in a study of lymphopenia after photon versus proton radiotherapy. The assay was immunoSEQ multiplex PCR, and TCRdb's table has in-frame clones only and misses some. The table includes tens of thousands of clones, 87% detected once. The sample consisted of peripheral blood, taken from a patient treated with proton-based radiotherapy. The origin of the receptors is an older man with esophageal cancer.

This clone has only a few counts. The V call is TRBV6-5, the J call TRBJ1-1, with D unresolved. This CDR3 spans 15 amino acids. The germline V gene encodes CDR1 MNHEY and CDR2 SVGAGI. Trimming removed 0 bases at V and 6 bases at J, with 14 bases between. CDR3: CASSYSGGIDPEAFF. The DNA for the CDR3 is TGTGCCAGCAGTTACTCTGGAGGGATTGACCCTGAAGCTTTCTTT.

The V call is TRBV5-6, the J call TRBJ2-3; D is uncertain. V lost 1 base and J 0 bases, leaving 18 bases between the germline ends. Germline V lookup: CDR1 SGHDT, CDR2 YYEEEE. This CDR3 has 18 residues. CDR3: CASSLMYSGISSTDTQYF. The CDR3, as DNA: TGTGCCAGCAGCTTGATGTACTCGGGTATTAGTAGCACAGATACGCAGTATTTT.

The DNA for the CDR3 is TGTGCCAGCAGCTTTGGGAGGGGTCGGGATCAGCCCCAGCATTTT. It codes for CASSFGRGRDQPQHF. The chain carries TRBV5-6 and TRBJ1-5, with D possibly TRBD1 on 5 matching bases. V lost 2 bases, J lost 5 bases, and 14 bases lay in between. Germline values: CDR1 SGHDT, CDR2 YYEEEE. The CDR3 has 15 residues.

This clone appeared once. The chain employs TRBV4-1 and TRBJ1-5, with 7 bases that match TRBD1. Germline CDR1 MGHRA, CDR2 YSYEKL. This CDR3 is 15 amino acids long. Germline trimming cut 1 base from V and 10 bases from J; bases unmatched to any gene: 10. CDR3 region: CASSQVYDREKPQHF. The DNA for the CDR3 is TGCGCCAGCAGCCAAGTATACGACAGGGAAAAACCCCAGCATTTT.

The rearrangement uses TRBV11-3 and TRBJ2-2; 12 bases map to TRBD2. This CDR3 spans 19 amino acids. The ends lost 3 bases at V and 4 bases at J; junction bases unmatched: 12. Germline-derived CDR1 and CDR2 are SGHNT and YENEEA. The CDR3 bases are TGTGCCAGCAGCTTTCATGGACTAGCGGGACCCTCGGGCACCGGGGAGCTGTTTTTT. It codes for CASSFHGLAGPSGTGELFF.